This TCR beta chain appears in the sequencing data of a study of CD8 T cells in cerebrospinal fluid in Alzheimer's disease. Participants were all in good physical condition and free of acute infection. A live/dead marker was used to sort live CSF cells for droplet sequencing. CDR1 LNHDA and CDR2 SQIVND come from the germline V gene (reference sequence). CDR3 size: 13 residues. Measured by frequency, this clonotype is medium-sized. The antigen is undetermined. CSF cells were profiled by 10X single-cell V(D)J and 5' expression. TCRdb reanalyzed the 10x single-cell sequencing reads, giving one entry per CDR3 protein sequence and no DNA. Its table records over 950 distinct CDR3 sequences. Findings of the study overall: Versus healthy subjects, Alzheimer's patients more often had clones of at least 3%.

The TCR originated in a human donor in good health. Sequencing was performed on cerebrospinal fluid. The V call is TRBV19, the J call TRBJ2-2; lacking DNA, the TRBD1 call made by TCRdb goes unchecked. CDR3 residues: CASSIAGPGELFF.